The present T cell receptor (beta chain) was sequenced within a study of cytomegalovirus exposure and HLA in healthy donors. The CDR3 contains 15 residues. Germline CDR1 is SNHLY and CDR2 is FYNNEI. Trimming at V came to 7 bases and at J to 7 bases, leaving 8 bases not matched to a gene. PCR employed 60 Vbeta and 13 Jbeta primers. Measured with immunoSEQ multiplex PCR; TCRdb has only the in-frame clones, and not every one. Its table records 150,000 or so clones. V is TRBV2 and J is TRBJ2-2, with 11 bases aligning to TRBD1. This sequence was found in a man younger than 35 in good health and CMV-seronegative. Sequenced sample: PBMCs. CDR3 DNA sequence: TGTGCCAGCATGGACAGGGGGCATCGTGTCGGGGAGCTGTTTTTT. Translation: CASMDRGHRVGELFF.